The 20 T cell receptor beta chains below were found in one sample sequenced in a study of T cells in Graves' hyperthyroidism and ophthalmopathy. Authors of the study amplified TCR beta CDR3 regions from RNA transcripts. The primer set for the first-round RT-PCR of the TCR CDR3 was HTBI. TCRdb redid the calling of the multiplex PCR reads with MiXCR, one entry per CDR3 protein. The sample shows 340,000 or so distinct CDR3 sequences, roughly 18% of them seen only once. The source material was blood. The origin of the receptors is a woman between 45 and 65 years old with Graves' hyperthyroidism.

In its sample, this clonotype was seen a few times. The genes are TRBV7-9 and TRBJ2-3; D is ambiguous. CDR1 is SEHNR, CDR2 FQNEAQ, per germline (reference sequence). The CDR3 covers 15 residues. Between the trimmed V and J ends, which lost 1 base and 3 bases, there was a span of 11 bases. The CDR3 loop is CASSLGNAVTDTQYF. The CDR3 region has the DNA TGTGCCAGCAGCTTAGGAAACGCAGTAACAGATACGCAGTATTTT.

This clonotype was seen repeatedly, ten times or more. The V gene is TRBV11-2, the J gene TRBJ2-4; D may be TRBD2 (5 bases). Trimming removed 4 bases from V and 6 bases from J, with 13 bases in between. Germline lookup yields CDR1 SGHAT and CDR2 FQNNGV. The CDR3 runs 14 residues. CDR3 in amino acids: CASSSAGMGNIQYF. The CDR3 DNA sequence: TGTGCCAGCAGCTCGGCGGGTATGGGAAACATTCAGTACTTC. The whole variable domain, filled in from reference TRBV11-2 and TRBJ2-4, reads EAGVAQSPRYKIIEKRQSVAFWCNPISGHATLYWYQQILGQGPKLLIQFQNNGVVDDSQLPKDRFSAERLKGVDSTLKIQPAKLEDSAVYLCASSSAGMGNIQYFGAGTRLSVL.

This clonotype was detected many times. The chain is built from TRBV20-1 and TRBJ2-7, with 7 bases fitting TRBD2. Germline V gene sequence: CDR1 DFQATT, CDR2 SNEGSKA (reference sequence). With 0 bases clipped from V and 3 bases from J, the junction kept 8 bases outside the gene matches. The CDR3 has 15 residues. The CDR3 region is CSARDSTSPLYEQYF. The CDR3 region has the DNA TGCAGTGCTAGAGACTCGACTAGCCCGCTCTACGAGCAGTACTTC.

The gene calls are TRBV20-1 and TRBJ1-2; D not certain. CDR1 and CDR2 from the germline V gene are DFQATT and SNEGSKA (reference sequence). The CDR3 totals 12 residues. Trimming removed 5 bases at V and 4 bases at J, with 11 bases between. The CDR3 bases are TGCAGTGCTTACGTCCAAACCTATGGCTACACCTTC. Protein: CSAYVQTYGYTF.

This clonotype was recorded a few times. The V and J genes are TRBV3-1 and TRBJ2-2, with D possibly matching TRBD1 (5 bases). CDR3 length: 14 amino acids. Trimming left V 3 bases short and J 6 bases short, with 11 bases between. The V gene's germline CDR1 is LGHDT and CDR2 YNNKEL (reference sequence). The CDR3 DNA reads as TGTGCCAGCAGCCACAGCAGGGAATCCGGGGAGCTGTTTTTT. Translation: CASSHSRESGELFF.

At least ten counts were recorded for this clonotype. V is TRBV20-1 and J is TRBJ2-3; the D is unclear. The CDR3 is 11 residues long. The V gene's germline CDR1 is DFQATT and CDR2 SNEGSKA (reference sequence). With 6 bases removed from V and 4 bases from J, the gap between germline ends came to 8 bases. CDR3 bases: TGCAGTGCCCCCGTGCCAGATACGCAGTATTTT. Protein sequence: CSAPVPDTQYF.

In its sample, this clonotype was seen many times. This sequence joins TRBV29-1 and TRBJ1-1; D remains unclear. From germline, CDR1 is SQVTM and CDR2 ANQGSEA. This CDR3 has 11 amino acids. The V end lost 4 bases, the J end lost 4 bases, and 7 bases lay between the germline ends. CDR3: CSVVGATEAFF. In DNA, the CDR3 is TGCAGCGTTGTGGGTGCCACTGAAGCTTTCTTT. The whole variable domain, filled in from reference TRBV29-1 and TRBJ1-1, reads SAVISQKPSRDICQRGTSLTIQCQVDSQVTMMFWYRQQPGQSLTLIATANQGSEATYESGFVIDKFPISRPNLTFSTLTVSNMSPEDSSIYLCSVVGATEAFFGQGTRLTVV.

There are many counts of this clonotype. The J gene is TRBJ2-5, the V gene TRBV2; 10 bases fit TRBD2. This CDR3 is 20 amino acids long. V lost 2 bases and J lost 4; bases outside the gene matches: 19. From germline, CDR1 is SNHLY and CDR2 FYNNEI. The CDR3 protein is CASSEPASSGRAREGETQYF. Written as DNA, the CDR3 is TGTGCCAGCAGTGAACCGGCGTCGAGCGGGAGGGCCAGGGAGGGAGAGACCCAGTACTTC.

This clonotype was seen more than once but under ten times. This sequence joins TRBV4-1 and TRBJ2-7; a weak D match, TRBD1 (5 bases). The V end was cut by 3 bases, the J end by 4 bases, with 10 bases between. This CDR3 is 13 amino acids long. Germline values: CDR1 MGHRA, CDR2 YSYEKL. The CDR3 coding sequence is TGCGCCAGCAGCCATACAACAGGTTACGAGCAGTACTTC. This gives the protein CASSHTTGYEQYF.

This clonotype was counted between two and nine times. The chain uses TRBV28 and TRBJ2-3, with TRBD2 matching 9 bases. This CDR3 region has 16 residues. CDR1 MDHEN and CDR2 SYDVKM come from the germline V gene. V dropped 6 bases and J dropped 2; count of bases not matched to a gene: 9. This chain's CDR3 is CASRGSLAGFTDTQYF. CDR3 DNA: TGTGCCAGCAGGGGATCTCTAGCGGGATTCACAGATACGCAGTATTTT.

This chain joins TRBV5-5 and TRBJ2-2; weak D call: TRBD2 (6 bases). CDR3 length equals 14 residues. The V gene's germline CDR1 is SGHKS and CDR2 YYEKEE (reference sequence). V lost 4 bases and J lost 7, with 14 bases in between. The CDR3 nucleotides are TGTGCCAGCAGCCGGGACTCCGCGGGCGGGGAGCTGTTTTTT. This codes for CASSRDSAGGELFF.

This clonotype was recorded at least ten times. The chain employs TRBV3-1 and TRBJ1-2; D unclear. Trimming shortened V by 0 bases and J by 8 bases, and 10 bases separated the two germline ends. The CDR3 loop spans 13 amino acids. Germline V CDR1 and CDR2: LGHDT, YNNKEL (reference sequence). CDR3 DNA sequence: TGTGCCAGCAGCCAAGATACGGGGATCGGCTACACCTTC. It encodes CASSQDTGIGYTF.

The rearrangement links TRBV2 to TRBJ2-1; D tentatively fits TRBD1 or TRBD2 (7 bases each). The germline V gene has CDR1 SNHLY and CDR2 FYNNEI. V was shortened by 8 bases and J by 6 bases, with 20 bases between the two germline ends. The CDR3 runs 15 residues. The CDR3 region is CASSPTRGGGNEQFF. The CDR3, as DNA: TGTGCCAGCTCTCCGACCAGGGGGGGGGGCAATGAGCAGTTCTTC.

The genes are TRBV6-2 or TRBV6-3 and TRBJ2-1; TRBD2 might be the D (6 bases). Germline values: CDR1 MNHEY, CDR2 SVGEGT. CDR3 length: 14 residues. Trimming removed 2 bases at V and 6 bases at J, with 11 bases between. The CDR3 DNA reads TGTGCCAGCAGTTACCGGCGGGACTCCAATGAGCAGTTCTTC. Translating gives CASSYRRDSNEQFF.

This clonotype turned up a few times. The CDR3 loop is CAINLGTSDGYTF. CDR3 nucleotide sequence: TGTGCCATCAATTTAGGTACTAGTGATGGCTACACCTTC. The rearrangement uses TRBV10-3 and TRBJ1-2; D unresolved. V lost 7 bases and J 6 bases, leaving 15 bases between the germline ends. CDR1 and CDR2 from the germline V gene are ENHRY and SYGVKD. This CDR3 region has 13 residues.

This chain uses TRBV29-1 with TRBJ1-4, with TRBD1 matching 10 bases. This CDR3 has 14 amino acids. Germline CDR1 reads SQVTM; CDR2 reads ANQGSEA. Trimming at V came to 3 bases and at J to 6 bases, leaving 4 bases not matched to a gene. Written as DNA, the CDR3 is TGCAGCGTTGATGGGACAGGGGCGGATGAAAAACTGTTTTTT. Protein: CSVDGTGADEKLFF.

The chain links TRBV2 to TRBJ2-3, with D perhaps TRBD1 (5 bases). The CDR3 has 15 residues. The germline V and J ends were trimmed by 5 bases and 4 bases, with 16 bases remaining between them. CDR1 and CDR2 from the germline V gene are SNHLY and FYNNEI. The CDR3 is CASSTEGARADTQYF. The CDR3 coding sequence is TGTGCCAGCAGTACGGAAGGGGCCCGGGCAGATACGCAGTATTTT.

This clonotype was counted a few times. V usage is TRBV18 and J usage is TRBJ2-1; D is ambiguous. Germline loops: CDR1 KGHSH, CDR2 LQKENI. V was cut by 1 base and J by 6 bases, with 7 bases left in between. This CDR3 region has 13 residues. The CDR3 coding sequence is TGTGCCAGCTCACCACTGAAACTCAATGAGCAGTTCTTC. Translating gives CASSPLKLNEQFF.

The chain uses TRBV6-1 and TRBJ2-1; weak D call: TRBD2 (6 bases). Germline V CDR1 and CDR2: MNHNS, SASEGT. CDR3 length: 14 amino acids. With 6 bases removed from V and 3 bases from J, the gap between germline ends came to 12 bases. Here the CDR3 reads CASRFRGIYNEQFF. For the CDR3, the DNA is TGTGCCAGCAGGTTTCGGGGGATCTACAATGAGCAGTTCTTC.

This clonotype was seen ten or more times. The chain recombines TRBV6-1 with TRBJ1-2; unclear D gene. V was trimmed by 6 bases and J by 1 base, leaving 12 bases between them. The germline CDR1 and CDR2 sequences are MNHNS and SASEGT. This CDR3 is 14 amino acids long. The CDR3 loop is CASSPGPYNYGYTF. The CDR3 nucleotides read TGTGCCAGCAGCCCTGGGCCTTATAACTATGGCTACACCTTC.